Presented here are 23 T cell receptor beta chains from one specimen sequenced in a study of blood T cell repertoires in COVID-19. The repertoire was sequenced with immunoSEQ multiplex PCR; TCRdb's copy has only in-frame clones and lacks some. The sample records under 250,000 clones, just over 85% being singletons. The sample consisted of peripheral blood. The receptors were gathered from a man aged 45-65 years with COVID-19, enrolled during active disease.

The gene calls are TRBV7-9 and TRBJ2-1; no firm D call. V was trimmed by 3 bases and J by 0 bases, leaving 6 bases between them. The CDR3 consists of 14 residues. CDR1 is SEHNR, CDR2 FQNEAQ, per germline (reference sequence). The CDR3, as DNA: TGTGCCAGCAGCTTGACTGGCTCCTACAATGAGCAGTTCTTC. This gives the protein CASSLTGSYNEQFF.

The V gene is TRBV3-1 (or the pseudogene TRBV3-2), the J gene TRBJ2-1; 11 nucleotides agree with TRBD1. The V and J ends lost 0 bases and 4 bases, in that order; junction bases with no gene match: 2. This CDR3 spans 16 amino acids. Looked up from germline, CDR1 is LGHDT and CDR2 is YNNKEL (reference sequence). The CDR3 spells CASSQEGTGGYNEQFF. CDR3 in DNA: TGTGCCAGCAGCCAAGAGGGGACAGGGGGGTACAATGAGCAGTTCTTC.

The CDR3, as DNA: TGTGCCAGCAGTATCTCCCAGGGGCGGTTAATTGGCTACACCTTC. It translates to CASSISQGRLIGYTF. J is TRBJ1-2 and V is TRBV6-5, with D perhaps matching TRBD1 (6 bases). CDR1 is MNHEY, CDR2 SVGAGI, per germline. With 5 bases removed from V and 7 bases from J, the gap between germline ends came to 20 bases. This CDR3 has 15 residues.

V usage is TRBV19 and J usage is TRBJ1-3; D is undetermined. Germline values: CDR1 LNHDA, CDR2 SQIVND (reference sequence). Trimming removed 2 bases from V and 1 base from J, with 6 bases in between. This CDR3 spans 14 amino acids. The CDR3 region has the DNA TGTGCCAGTAGTATACAGGTATCTGGAAACACCATATATTTT. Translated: CASSIQVSGNTIYF.

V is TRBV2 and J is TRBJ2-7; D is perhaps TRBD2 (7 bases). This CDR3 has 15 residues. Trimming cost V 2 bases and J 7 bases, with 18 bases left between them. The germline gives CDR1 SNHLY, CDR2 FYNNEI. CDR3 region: CASSETAGAPGEQYF. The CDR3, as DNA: TGTGCCAGCAGTGAAACGGCGGGGGCCCCTGGAGAGCAGTACTTC. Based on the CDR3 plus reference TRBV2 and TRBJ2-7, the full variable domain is EPEVTQTPSHQVTQMGQEVILRCVPISNHLYFYWYRQILGQKVEFLVSFYNNEISEKSEIFDDQFSVERPDGSNFTLKIRSTKLEDSAMYFCASSETAGAPGEQYFGPGTRLTVT.

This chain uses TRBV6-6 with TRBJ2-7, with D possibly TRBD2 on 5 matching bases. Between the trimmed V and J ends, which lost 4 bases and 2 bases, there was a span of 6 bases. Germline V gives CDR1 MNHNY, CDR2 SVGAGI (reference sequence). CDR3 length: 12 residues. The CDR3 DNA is TGTGCCAGCAGTTGGACTGCCTACGAGCAGTACTTC. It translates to CASSWTAYEQYF.

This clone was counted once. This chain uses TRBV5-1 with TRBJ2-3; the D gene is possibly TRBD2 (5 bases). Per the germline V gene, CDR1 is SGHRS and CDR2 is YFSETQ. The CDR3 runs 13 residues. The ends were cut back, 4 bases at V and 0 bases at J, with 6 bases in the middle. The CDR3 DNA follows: TGCGCCAGCAGCGAGGGTAGCACAGATACGCAGTATTTT. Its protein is CASSEGSTDTQYF.

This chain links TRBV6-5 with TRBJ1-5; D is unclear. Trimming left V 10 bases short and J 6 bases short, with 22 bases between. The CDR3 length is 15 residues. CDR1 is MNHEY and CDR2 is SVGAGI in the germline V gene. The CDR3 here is CATVLRGLTIQPQHF. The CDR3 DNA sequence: TGTGCCACCGTCCTTCGGGGTCTAACAATTCAGCCCCAGCATTTT.

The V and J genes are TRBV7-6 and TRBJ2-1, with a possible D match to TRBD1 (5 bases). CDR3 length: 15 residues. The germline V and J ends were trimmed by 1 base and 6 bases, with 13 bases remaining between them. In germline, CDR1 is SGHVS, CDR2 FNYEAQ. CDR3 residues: CASSLGFTGVNEQFF. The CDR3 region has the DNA TGTGCCAGCAGCTTAGGATTTACAGGCGTCAATGAGCAGTTCTTC.

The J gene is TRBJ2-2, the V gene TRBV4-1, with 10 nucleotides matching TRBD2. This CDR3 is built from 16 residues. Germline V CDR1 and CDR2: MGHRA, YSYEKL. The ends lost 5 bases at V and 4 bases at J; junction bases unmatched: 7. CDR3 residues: CASSAWTSGATGELFF. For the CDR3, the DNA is TGCGCCAGCAGCGCCTGGACTAGCGGTGCCACCGGGGAGCTGTTTTTT.

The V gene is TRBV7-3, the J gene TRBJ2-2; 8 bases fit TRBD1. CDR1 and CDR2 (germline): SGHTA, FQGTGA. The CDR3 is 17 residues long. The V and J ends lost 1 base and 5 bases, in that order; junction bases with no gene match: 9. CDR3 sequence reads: CASSLRAGGARTGELFF. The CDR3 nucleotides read TGTGCCAGCAGCTTAAGAGCAGGGGGCGCGAGGACCGGGGAGCTGTTTTTT.

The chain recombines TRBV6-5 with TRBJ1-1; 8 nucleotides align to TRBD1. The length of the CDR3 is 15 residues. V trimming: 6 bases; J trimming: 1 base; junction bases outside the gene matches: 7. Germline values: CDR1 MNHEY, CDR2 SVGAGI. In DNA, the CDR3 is TGTGCCAGCAGAGGGCAGGGGGCGGGGAACACTGAAGCTTTCTTT. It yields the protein CASRGQGAGNTEAFF.

The CDR3 here is CASSRDSNTEAFF. In nucleotides, the CDR3 is TGTGCCAGCAGCCGGGACTCTAACACTGAAGCTTTCTTT. The chain links TRBV5-4 to TRBJ1-1; maybe TRBD1 (5 bases). V was cut by 4 bases and J by 2 bases, with 9 bases left in between. Germline CDR1 is SGHNT and CDR2 is YYREEE (reference sequence). CDR3 size: 13 residues.

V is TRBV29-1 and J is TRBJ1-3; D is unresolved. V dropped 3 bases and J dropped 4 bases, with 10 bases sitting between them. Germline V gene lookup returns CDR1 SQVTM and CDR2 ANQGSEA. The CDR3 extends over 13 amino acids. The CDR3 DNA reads TGCAGCGTTGACTCAGGCTCGGGAAACACCATATATTTT. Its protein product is CSVDSGSGNTIYF.

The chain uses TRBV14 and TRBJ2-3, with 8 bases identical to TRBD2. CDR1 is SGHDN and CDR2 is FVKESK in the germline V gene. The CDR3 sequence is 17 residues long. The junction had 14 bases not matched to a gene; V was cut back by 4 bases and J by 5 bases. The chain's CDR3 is CASSRDAVAGSGDTQYF. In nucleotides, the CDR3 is TGTGCCAGCAGCCGTGACGCCGTAGCGGGATCTGGAGATACGCAGTATTTT.

CDR3 amino acids: CASSYWGPGNEKLFF. The CDR3 nucleotides are TGTGCCAGCAGCTATTGGGGCCCGGGTAATGAAAAACTGTTTTTT. The chain joins TRBV5-6 to TRBJ1-4; D might be TRBD1 (5 bases). Germline-derived CDR1 and CDR2 are SGHDT and YYEEEE. The CDR3 length is 15 residues. V was clipped by 3 bases and J by 4 bases, with 13 bases between them.

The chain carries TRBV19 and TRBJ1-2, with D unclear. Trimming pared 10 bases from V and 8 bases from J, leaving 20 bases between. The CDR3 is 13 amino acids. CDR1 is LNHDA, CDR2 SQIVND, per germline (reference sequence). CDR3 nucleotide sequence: TGTGCCACAAGCAGAAATTGGGCCGAGGGCTACACCTTC. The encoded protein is CATSRNWAEGYTF. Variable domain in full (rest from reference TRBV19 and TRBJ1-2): DGGITQSPKYLFRKEGQNVTLSCEQNLNHDAMYWYRQDPGQGLRLIYYSQIVNDFQKGDIAEGYSVSREKKESFPLTVTSAQKNPTAFYLCATSRNWAEGYTFGSGTRLTVV.

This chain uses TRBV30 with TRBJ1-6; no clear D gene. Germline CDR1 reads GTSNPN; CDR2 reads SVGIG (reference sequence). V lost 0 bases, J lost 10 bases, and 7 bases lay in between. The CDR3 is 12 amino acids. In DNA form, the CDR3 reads TGTGCCTGGAGTGTACCAGAATCACCCCTCCACTTT. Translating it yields CAWSVPESPLHF.

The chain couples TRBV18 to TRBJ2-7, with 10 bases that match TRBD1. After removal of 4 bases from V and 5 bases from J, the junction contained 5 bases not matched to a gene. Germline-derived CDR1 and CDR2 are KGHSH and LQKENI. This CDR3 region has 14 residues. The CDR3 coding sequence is TGTGCCAGCTCACGACAGGGGGCGCAGGACGAGCAGTACTTC. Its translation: CASSRQGAQDEQYF.

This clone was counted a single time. CDR3 in amino acids: CASSGGTGDEKLFF. CDR3 sequence (DNA): TGCGCCAGCAGCGGAGGTACTGGGGATGAAAAACTGTTTTTT. The chain joins TRBV5-1 to TRBJ1-4; no firm D call. V was shortened by 4 bases and J by 6 bases, with 13 bases between the two germline ends. The V gene's germline CDR1 is SGHRS and CDR2 YFSETQ. The CDR3 covers 14 residues.

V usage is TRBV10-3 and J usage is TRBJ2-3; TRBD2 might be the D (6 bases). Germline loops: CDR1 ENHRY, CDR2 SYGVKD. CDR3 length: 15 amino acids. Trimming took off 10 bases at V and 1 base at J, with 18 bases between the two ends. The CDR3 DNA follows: TGTGCCACCCAGACCTTAGCGGTGCGCACAGATACGCAGTATTTT. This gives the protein CATQTLAVRTDTQYF.

The CDR3 loop reads CASSPPRTSAKYNEQFF. The CDR3 nucleotides are TGTGCCAGTAGTCCGCCGAGGACTAGCGCGAAGTACAATGAGCAGTTCTTC. The chain is built from TRBV19 and TRBJ2-1, with 9 bases fitting TRBD2. With V trimmed by 5 bases and J by 4 bases, 12 bases remained unmatched. This CDR3 region has 17 residues. Germline V CDR1 and CDR2: LNHDA, SQIVND (reference sequence).

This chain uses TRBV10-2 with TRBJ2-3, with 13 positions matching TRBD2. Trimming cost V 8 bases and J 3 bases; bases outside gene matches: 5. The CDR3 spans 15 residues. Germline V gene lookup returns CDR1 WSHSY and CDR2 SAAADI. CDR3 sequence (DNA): TGCGCCAGCTCCCTGGGACTAGCGGGAACAGATACGCAGTATTTT. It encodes CASSLGLAGTDTQYF.